The next 8 T cell receptor beta chains were all read from a single sample in a study of T-cell reconstitution after alpha-beta-depleted transplantation in children (dated by TCRdb to about 2016). The sample's treatment or condition label is to be understood as: allogeneic hematopoietic cell transplantation with graft depleted of TCRalphabeta T cells and CD19 B cells. Libraries were constructed by PCR. TCRdb lists the instrument as Illumina HiSeq 2500. Molecular barcoding was employed in the preparation of TCR libraries, with unique molecular identifiers being used to normalize TCRbeta repertoire quantification. TCRdb cleaned the public reads at Q25 with fastp, built clones with MiXCR and kept in-frame beta chains. Rows are combined by CDR3 protein, so each entry shows the most common genes and DNA. The sample contains around 700,000 distinct CDR3 sequences, roughly 14% of them found a single time. The ten largest account for 0.79% of the sample.

The specimen was PBMCs, collected before TCRalphabeta/CD19-depleted stem cell transplant. These TCRs come from a girl aged 2 to 10 with congenital amegakaryocytic thrombocytopenia, due to receive a stem cell transplant.

The chain employs TRBV6-6 and TRBJ2-7; tentatively, D is TRBD2 (7 bases). Per the germline V gene, CDR1 is MNHNY and CDR2 is SVGAGI (reference sequence). Trimming removed 8 bases at V and 6 bases at J, with 17 bases between. This CDR3 region has 13 residues. The CDR3 sequence: CASAMGGPGEQYF. CDR3 bases: TGTGCCAGCGCGATGGGGGGGCCTGGCGAGCAGTACTTC.

The chain employs TRBV4-2 and TRBJ2-5; TRBD1 might be the D (6 bases). V dropped 0 bases and J dropped 1 base, with 15 bases sitting between them. The germline CDR1 and CDR2 sequences are LGHNA and YNFKEQ. The length of the CDR3 is 17 residues. The CDR3 DNA reads as TGTGCCAGCAGCCAAGAGGGCCGGACAGACACCCAAGAGACCCAGTACTTC. It codes for CASSQEGRTDTQETQYF.

Ten or more counts support this clonotype. This chain joins TRBV20-1 and TRBJ1-5, with no clear D. V gave up 6 bases and J gave up 0 bases, with 21 bases separating them. The CDR3 consists of 17 residues. CDR1 is DFQATT and CDR2 is SNEGSKA in the germline V gene (reference sequence). The CDR3 nucleotides read TGCAGTGCCATAAAGGCTTCAGGCAGTGGTAGCAATCAGCCCCAGCATTTT. Translating it yields CSAIKASGSGSNQPQHF.

At least ten counts were recorded for this clonotype. This chain uses TRBV7-9 with TRBJ1-1; D is uncertain. The CDR3 is 12 amino acids. The germline V gene has CDR1 SEHNR and CDR2 FQNEAQ (reference sequence). Trimming pared 5 bases from V and 0 bases from J, leaving 4 bases between. DNA of the CDR3: TGTGCCAGCAGCGTGATGAACACTGAAGCTTTCTTT. Translated, it gives CASSVMNTEAFF.

The genes are TRBV11-1 and TRBJ2-2, with TRBD2 identical over 7 bases. The ends lost 1 base at V and 6 bases at J; junction bases unmatched: 5. The germline gives CDR1 SGHAT, CDR2 FQDESV (reference sequence). There are 15 residues in the CDR3. CDR3 protein: CASSLVGTIAGELFF. The CDR3 DNA follows: TGTGCCAGCAGCTTAGTCGGGACTATTGCCGGGGAGCTGTTTTTT.

Only a few counts were recorded for this clonotype. The chain uses TRBV20-1 and TRBJ2-1, with D perhaps given as TRBD1 or TRBD2 (5 bases each). Between the trimmed V and J ends, which lost 5 bases and 7 bases, there was a span of 18 bases. The germline V gene encodes CDR1 DFQATT and CDR2 SNEGSKA (reference sequence). The CDR3 is made up of 14 amino acids. The chain's CDR3 is CSALPGTAVNEQFF. CDR3 coding DNA: TGCAGTGCTCTGCCCGGGACCGCTGTAAATGAGCAGTTCTTC.

This clonotype appeared many times. The rearrangement joins TRBV29-1 to TRBJ2-7; D is unclear. Germline-derived CDR1 and CDR2 are SQVTM and ANQGSEA. The CDR3 runs to 12 residues. V was clipped by 6 bases and J by 2 bases, with 11 bases between them. In nucleotides, the CDR3 is TGCAGCGTAAGAGGCCTCACCTACGAGCAGTACTTC. Translation gives CSVRGLTYEQYF.

The rearrangement links TRBV20-1 to TRBJ1-2, with TRBD1 as a possible D gene (6 bases). The germline gives CDR1 DFQATT, CDR2 SNEGSKA (reference sequence). The germline V and J ends were trimmed by 0 bases and 4 bases, with 15 bases remaining between them. The CDR3 is 15 amino acids. The DNA for the CDR3 is TGCAGTGCTAGAGATTATACAACAGGGATCTATGGCTACACCTTC. This sequence encodes CSARDYTTGIYGYTF.